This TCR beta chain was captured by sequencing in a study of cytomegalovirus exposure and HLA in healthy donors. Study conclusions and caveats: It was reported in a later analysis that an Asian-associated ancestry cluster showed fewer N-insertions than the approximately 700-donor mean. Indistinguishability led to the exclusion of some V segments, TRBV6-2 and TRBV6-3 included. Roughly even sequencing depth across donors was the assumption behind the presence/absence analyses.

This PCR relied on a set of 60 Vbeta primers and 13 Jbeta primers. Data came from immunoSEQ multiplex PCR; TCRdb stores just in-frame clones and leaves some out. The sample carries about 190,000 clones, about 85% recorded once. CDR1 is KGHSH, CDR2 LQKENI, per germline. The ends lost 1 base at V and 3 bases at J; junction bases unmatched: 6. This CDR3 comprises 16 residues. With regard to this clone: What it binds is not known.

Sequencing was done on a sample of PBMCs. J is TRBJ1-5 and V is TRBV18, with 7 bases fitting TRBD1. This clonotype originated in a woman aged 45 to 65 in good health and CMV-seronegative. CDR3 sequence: CASSPQGARDNQPQHF. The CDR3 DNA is TGTGCCAGCTCACCACAGGGGGCGCGGGACAATCAGCCCCAGCATTTT.